This T cell receptor (beta chain) was identified during a study of blood T cell repertoires in COVID-19. Study-wide background: From the United States, Italy and Spain came samples of acute and convalescent COVID-19. T cells, B-cell-depleted T cells, or PBMCs supplied cDNA or gDNA.

Per the authors' pipeline: Reference gene primers were amplified, and this amplification served to estimate nucleated cell counts. The table came from immunoSEQ multiplex PCR; TCRdb's copy has only in-frame clones and leaves some out. V, J and clone size were drawn from that table, and D and trimming were deduced from the DNA. The data hold roughly 110,000 clones, with approximately 84% observed a single time. CDR3 length: 14 amino acids. Germline V gives CDR1 SNHLY, CDR2 FYNNEI. V lost 6 bases and J lost 4, with 15 bases in between. The chain has TRBV2 and TRBJ1-1, with D possibly being TRBD1 (6 bases). The sequencing sample was made of peripheral blood. This TCR derives from a human donor in a cohort sampled during active COVID-19. The CDR3 protein is CASSADSAFTEAFF. DNA of the CDR3: TGTGCCAGCAGCGCGGACAGTGCTTTCACTGAAGCTTTCTTT.